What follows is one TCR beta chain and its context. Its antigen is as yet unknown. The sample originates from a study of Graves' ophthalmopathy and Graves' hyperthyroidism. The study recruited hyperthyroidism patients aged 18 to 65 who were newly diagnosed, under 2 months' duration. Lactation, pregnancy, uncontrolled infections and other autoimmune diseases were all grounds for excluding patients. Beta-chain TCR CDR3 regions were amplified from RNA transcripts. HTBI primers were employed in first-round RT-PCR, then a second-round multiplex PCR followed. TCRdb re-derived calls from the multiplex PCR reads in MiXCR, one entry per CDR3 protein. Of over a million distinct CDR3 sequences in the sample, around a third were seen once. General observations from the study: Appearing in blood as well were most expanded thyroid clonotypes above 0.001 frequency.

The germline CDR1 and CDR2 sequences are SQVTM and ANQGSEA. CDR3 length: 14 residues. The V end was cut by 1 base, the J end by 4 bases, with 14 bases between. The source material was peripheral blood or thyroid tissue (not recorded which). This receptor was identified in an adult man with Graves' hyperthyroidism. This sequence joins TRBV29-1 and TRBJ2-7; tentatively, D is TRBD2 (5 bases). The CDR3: CSVEAPRALYEQYF. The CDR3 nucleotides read TGCAGCGTTGAAGCCCCGCGGGCTTTGTACGAGCAGTACTTC.